These 9 T cell receptor beta chains share one sample of origin, sequenced in a study of a mutant IDH1 vaccine in newly diagnosed glioma. The repertoire was sequenced with immunoSEQ multiplex PCR; TCRdb's copy has only in-frame clones and lacks some. The repertoire has over 75,000 clones, around 90% of them found once; the top ten carry around 0.6%. Time point of the sample: baseline, week 1 (first vaccination visit). Treatment of the sample: pre-vaccination baseline after standard-of-care therapy. The sample was PBMCs, taken from a glioma patient treated with radiotherapy, temozolomide or both. The receptors were sampled from a woman between 45 and 65 years old with glioma.

The chain links TRBV6-1 to TRBJ1-5; 7 bases align to TRBD1. The CDR3 has 14 residues. V shed 7 bases, J shed 4 bases, and the junction held 7 bases outside the gene matches. CDR1 and CDR2 (germline): MNHNS, SASEGT. The CDR3 DNA reads as TGTGCCAGCAACGCCCGGGACAGTAATCAGCCCCAGCATTTT. Amino acid sequence: CASNARDSNQPQHF.

This chain joins TRBV10-1 and TRBJ1-1; TRBD1 matches at 9 bases. Germline assignment: CDR1 WNHNN and CDR2 SYGVQD (reference sequence). Germline trimming cut 5 bases from V and 4 bases from J; bases unmatched to any gene: 2. The CDR3 spans 13 residues. CDR3 sequence (DNA): TGCGCCAGCAGTCTGACAGGGGGCACTGAAGCTTTCTTT. This gives the protein CASSLTGGTEAFF.

Only one count was recorded for this clone. The chain has TRBV11-1 and TRBJ2-1; no definite D call. Trimming shortened V by 6 bases and J by 0 bases, and 9 bases separated the two germline ends. The CDR3 totals 14 residues. Germline assignment: CDR1 SGHAT and CDR2 FQDESV (reference sequence). Here the CDR3 reads CASRVPGSYNEQFF. In DNA, the CDR3 is TGTGCCAGCAGGGTCCCGGGCTCCTACAATGAGCAGTTCTTC.

The chain employs TRBV5-6 and TRBJ2-1; the match to TRBD2 covers 8 bases. The length of the CDR3 is 16 residues. The germline V gene has CDR1 SGHDT and CDR2 YYEEEE. The junction had 13 bases not matched to a gene; V was cut back by 4 bases and J by 7 bases. The chain's CDR3 is CASSTVPGLAGNEQFF. CDR3 in DNA: TGTGCCAGCAGCACCGTTCCAGGACTAGCAGGTAATGAGCAGTTCTTC.

The chain recombines TRBV5-1 with TRBJ2-2; 8 bases fit TRBD2. The CDR3 extends over 17 amino acids. Germline lookup yields CDR1 SGHRS and CDR2 YFSETQ. V lost 0 bases, J lost 5 bases, and 9 bases stayed unmatched. The CDR3 nucleotides read TGCGCCAGCAGCTTGGCAGGTAGCGGGACGGGGACCGGGGAGCTGTTTTTT. Translating it yields CASSLAGSGTGTGELFF.

The genes are TRBV7-8 and TRBJ2-3, with D possibly TRBD2 on 5 matching bases. V lost 2 bases and J 3 bases, leaving 9 bases between the germline ends. The germline gives CDR1 SGHVS, CDR2 FQNEAQ. This CDR3 contains 14 residues. CDR3: CASSLNPGTDTQYF. For the CDR3, the DNA is TGTGCCAGCAGCTTAAACCCGGGGACAGATACGCAGTATTTT.

The rearrangement links TRBV5-1 to TRBJ2-1, with 12 bases matching TRBD1. The germline V gene encodes CDR1 SGHRS and CDR2 YFSETQ. The CDR3 extends over 16 amino acids. V trimming: 4 bases; J trimming: 4 bases; junction bases outside the gene matches: 6. Written as DNA, the CDR3 is TGCGCCAGCAGCCTTCCGGGACAGGGGGCTTACAATGAGCAGTTCTTC. Amino acid sequence: CASSLPGQGAYNEQFF.

The V and J genes are TRBV10-1 and TRBJ2-7; 9 bases align to TRBD2. CDR1 and CDR2 from the germline V gene are WNHNN and SYGVQD (reference sequence). Unmatched junction bases numbered 8, after V lost 9 bases and J lost 2 bases. The CDR3 is 14 amino acids. This CDR3 reads CAREGREGPYEQYF. CDR3 nucleotide sequence: TGCGCCAGGGAGGGGCGGGAGGGCCCCTACGAGCAGTACTTC.

This rearrangement joins TRBV5-5 to TRBJ2-7; a weak D match, TRBD2 (5 bases). CDR3 length equals 12 residues. Germline V lookup: CDR1 SGHKS, CDR2 YYEKEE (reference sequence). Trimming stripped 3 bases from V and 6 bases from J, with 10 bases between. CDR3 sequence reads: CASSWENGEQYF. CDR3 bases: TGTGCCAGCAGCTGGGAGAATGGCGAGCAGTACTTC.